The rows below give T cell receptor beta chains drawn from one sample of a study of T cell repertoires in cytomegalovirus infection. TCRdb fed the reads into MiXCR, producing one record per CDR3 protein. The sample contains 630,000 or so distinct CDR3 sequences, roughly a quarter of which appear only once. The sample taken for sequencing was CD8+ T cells from PBMCs. These receptors were taken from a human donor in good health (CMV status not recorded). Some clones in this sample may be carry-over from other donors' samples. Both conserved end residues are part of each CDR3. The order of the fields is clone size, V gene, D gene, J gene, CDR3 protein, CDR3 DNA. The D gene is left open where the match is weak. Size values are once, few and many counts, or a class for expanded clones, and some rows have none.

NA	TRBV20-1	NA	TRBJ1-1	CSVPRAPGDTEAFF	TGCAGTGTTCCCCGGGCCCCCGGGGACACTGAAGCTTTCTTT
few	TRBV5-6	TRBD2	TRBJ2-1	CASSLAFGGGIYNEQFF	TGTGCCAGCAGCTTGGCCTTCGGGGGAGGGATATACAATGAGCAGTTCTTC
many	TRBV7-9	TRBD1	TRBJ2-2	CASSSEGQGANTGELFF	TGTGCCAGCAGCTCTGAGGGACAGGGGGCAAACACCGGGGAGCTGTTTTTT
many	TRBV15	NA	TRBJ2-2	CATSPENTGELFF	TGTGCCACCAGTCCCGAGAACACCGGGGAGCTGTTTTTT
many	TRBV7-9	NA	TRBJ2-3	CASSSKETMTSDTQYF	TGTGCCAGCAGCTCGAAGGAGACAATGACATCAGATACGCAGTATTTT
NA	TRBV15	NA	TRBJ2-5	CATSRDLRGETQYF	TGTGCCACCAGCAGAGATTTGAGGGGGGAGACCCAGTACTTC
many	TRBV27	NA	TRBJ1-2	CASSTGRNYGYTF	TGTGCCAGCAGTACAGGACGTAACTATGGCTACACCTTC
many	TRBV7-9	TRBD1	TRBJ2-1	CASSFGQGGGNEQFF	TGTGCCAGCAGCTTCGGACAGGGGGGGGGAAATGAGCAGTTCTTC
NA	TRBV25-1	NA	TRBJ2-2	CASSGPRVPRTGNIVAGYTGELFF	TGTGCCAGCAGTGGCCCTCGTGTCCCACGGACAGGGAACATAGTAGCGGGGTACACCGGGGAGCTGTTTTTT
many	TRBV6-2/TRBV6-3	TRBD2	TRBJ2-1	CASSRLADSNEQFF	TGTGCCAGCTCTCGACTAGCGGACAGCAATGAGCAGTTCTTC
many	TRBV28	TRBD1	TRBJ2-1	CASSLFGQGGRNEQFF	TGTGCCAGCAGTTTATTCGGACAGGGTGGCCGAAATGAGCAGTTCTTC
few	TRBV20-1	NA	TRBJ1-6	CSARGEGYSPLHF	TGCAGTGCTAGAGGAGAGGGCTATTCACCCCTCCACTTT
NA	TRBV7-2	NA	TRBJ1-5	CAGSADYYSNQPQHF	TGTGCCGGCAGCGCCGACTATTATAGCAATCAGCCCCAGCATTTT
few	TRBV9	NA	TRBJ1-1	CASSAVIWGTEAFF	TGTGCCAGCAGCGCGGTTATTTGGGGCACTGAAGCTTTCTTT
many	TRBV7-8	NA	TRBJ1-5	CASSPLGVSNQPQHF	TGTGCCAGCAGCCCCCTTGGGGTTAGCAATCAGCCCCAGCATTTT
NA	TRBV6-2/TRBV6-3	TRBD1	TRBJ2-1	CASSYGETGEFF	TGTGCCAGCAGTTACGGGGAGACAGGGGAGTTCTTC
many	TRBV6-6	TRBD1	TRBJ2-1	CASRNDRGLYNEQFF	TGTGCCAGCAGAAACGACAGGGGGCTGTACAATGAGCAGTTCTTC
few	TRBV20-1	NA	TRBJ2-5	CSARDLQRQGLTQYF	TGCAGTGCTAGAGATCTTCAACGGCAGGGACTGACCCAGTACTTC
NA	TRBV3-1	TRBD2	TRBJ2-1	CASSPGVAGGNEQFF	TGTGCCAGCAGCCCCGGAGTAGCGGGAGGCAATGAGCAGTTCTTC
NA	TRBV28	NA	TRBJ2-1	CASQEAGNEQFF	TGTGCCAGCCAGGAGGCAGGTAATGAGCAGTTCTTC
few	TRBV10-3	NA	TRBJ1-3	CAISVLVAGSSGNTIYF	TGTGCCATCAGTGTGTTGGTGGCGGGAAGCTCTGGAAACACCATATATTTT
NA	TRBV10-3	NA	TRBJ1-5	CVVSEGPGNQPQHF	TGTGTCGTGAGCGAGGGGCCCGGCAATCAGCCCCAGCATTTT
NA	TRBV2	TRBD1	TRBJ1-2	CASSEGTGGGYTF	TGTGCCAGCAGTGAAGGGACAGGGGGCGGCTACACCTTC
many	TRBV7-2	NA	TRBJ2-7	CASSSGRVEQYF	TGTGCCAGCAGCTCCGGCAGGGTGGAGCAGTACTTC